Presented here are 24 T cell receptor beta chains from one specimen sequenced in a study of T cell repertoires in cytomegalovirus infection. The antigens these receptors bind are not known. Each CDR3 protein gets one entry after TCRdb re-called the reads with MiXCR. The sample records approximately 350,000 distinct CDR3 sequences, roughly 34% being singletons. Sequencing was performed on cultured PBMCs, taken from culture after CMV antigen stimulation. The receptors stem from a human donor in good health (CMV status not recorded). Some clones in this sample may be carry-over from other donors' samples.

This clonotype was counted once. The rearrangement links TRBV5-1 to TRBJ2-7; unclear D gene. Per the germline V gene, CDR1 is SGHRS and CDR2 is YFSETQ. The CDR3 is 12 residues long. V gave up 0 bases and J gave up 5 bases, with 6 bases separating them. Written as DNA, the CDR3 is TGCGCCAGCAGCTTGGTACGAGACGAGCAGTACGTC. Its protein is CASSLVRDEQYV.

The genes are TRBV7-2 and TRBJ2-1; tentative D call: TRBD2 (6 bases). CDR3 size: 16 residues. Germline V CDR1 and CDR2: SGHTA, FQGNSA. Trimming stripped 2 bases from V and 0 bases from J, with 11 bases between. The CDR3 loop reads CASSLTSTTSYNEQFF. The DNA of the CDR3 is TGTGCCAGCAGCTTAACTAGCACCACCTCCTACAATGAGCAGTTCTTC.

In this sample, this clonotype turned up a few times. The chain couples TRBV12-3 or TRBV12-4 to TRBJ2-1; D ambiguous. CDR3 length: 16 amino acids. V was shortened by 1 base and J by 0 bases, with 10 bases between the two germline ends. The CDR3 coding sequence is TGTGCCAGCAGTTTAGGAGATTTTAGCTCCTACAATGAGCAGTTCTTC. Its translation: CASSLGDFSSYNEQFF.

This sequence joins TRBV20-1 and TRBJ2-3; a possible D gene is TRBD2 (5 bases). This CDR3 has 14 residues. V was shortened by 6 bases and J by 4 bases, with 17 bases between the two germline ends. CDR1 and CDR2 (germline): DFQATT, SNEGSKA (reference sequence). Here the CDR3 reads CSALASGASDTQYF. CDR3 DNA: TGCAGTGCCCTCGCGAGCGGAGCCTCAGATACGCAGTATTTT.

This clonotype was found a few times. V gene TRBV7-8 combines with J gene TRBJ2-4; D perhaps matches TRBD2 (7 bases). Trimming took off 3 bases at V and 6 bases at J, with 18 bases between the two ends. This CDR3 spans 16 amino acids. Germline lookup yields CDR1 SGHVS and CDR2 FQNEAQ. In DNA form, the CDR3 reads TGTGCCAGCAGCTTTAGATCGGAGGGGGGGAGAAACATTCAGTACTTC. The encoded protein is CASSFRSEGGRNIQYF.

This clonotype was observed a handful of times. The rearrangement uses TRBV19 and TRBJ2-1; TRBD2 agrees at 11 bases. V dropped 7 bases and J dropped 4; count of bases not matched to a gene: 6. The length of the CDR3 is 15 residues. Germline-derived CDR1 and CDR2 are LNHDA and SQIVND (reference sequence). The CDR3 nucleotides are TGTGCCAGTACCACCGGGACTAGCGGTTACAATGAGCAGTTCTTC. Its translation is CASTTGTSGYNEQFF.

The chain combines TRBV27 with TRBJ2-7, with D possibly being TRBD1 (7 bases). This CDR3 has 15 residues. V was clipped by 6 bases and J by 5 bases, with 20 bases between them. Germline CDR1 reads MNHEY; CDR2 reads SMNVEV (reference sequence). The CDR3 DNA reads TGTGCCAGCAGCCTACGGGGGACAGCGATCCACGAGCAGTACTTC. Its translation is CASSLRGTAIHEQYF.

This clonotype was detected a few times. V is TRBV7-6 and J is TRBJ2-1, with 11 bases fitting TRBD2. V shed 5 bases and J 5 bases; nucleotides not matched to a gene: 5. The CDR3 has 15 residues. In germline, CDR1 is SGHVS, CDR2 FNYEAQ. This chain's CDR3 is CASSMRLAGNNEQFF. CDR3 sequence (DNA): TGTGCCAGCAGCATGCGACTAGCGGGGAACAATGAGCAGTTCTTC.

This clonotype was found a few times. This chain links TRBV12-3 or TRBV12-4 with TRBJ2-1, with TRBD2 identical over 7 bases. After removal of 6 bases from V and 9 bases from J, the junction contained 2 bases not matched to a gene. The CDR3 is 11 residues long. CDR3 sequence: CASRSGGEQFF. CDR3 DNA: TGTGCCAGCAGATCGGGAGGTGAGCAGTTCTTC.

The chain employs TRBV2 and TRBJ1-1; D might be TRBD1 (5 bases). Germline CDR1 is SNHLY and CDR2 is FYNNEI. The germline V and J ends were trimmed by 2 bases and 0 bases, with 16 bases remaining between them. This CDR3 is built from 17 residues. CDR3 sequence reads: CASSESWGRTMNTEAFF. The CDR3 DNA is TGTGCCAGCAGTGAAAGTTGGGGACGGACCATGAACACTGAAGCTTTCTTT.

The V and J genes are TRBV6-1 and TRBJ1-5; 9 bases align to TRBD1. The CDR3 contains 15 residues. CDR1 is MNHNS, CDR2 SASEGT, per germline. V lost 6 bases to trimming and J lost 5 bases; unmatched junction nucleotides: 8. This chain's CDR3 is CASSGGQGGYQPQHF. Here the CDR3 DNA reads TGTGCCAGCAGCGGGGGACAGGGAGGTTATCAGCCCCAGCATTTT.

The sample holds many counts of this clonotype. The chain couples TRBV7-2 to TRBJ2-1; the D call may be TRBD1 or TRBD2 (5 bases each). The CDR3 sequence is 16 residues long. Trimming stripped 0 bases from V and 0 bases from J, with 9 bases between. Germline V lookup: CDR1 SGHTA, CDR2 FQGNSA. The CDR3: CASSLAGPSSYNEQFF. In nucleotides, the CDR3 is TGTGCCAGCAGCTTAGCGGGACCTAGCTCCTACAATGAGCAGTTCTTC.

The CDR3 sequence: CASRYSFYRTINTEAFF. In nucleotides, the CDR3 is TGTGCCAGCAGATATAGCTTCTACAGGACGATAAACACTGAAGCTTTCTTT. This chain joins TRBV6-5 and TRBJ1-1, with a possible D match to TRBD1 (5 bases). The CDR3 has 17 residues. Germline V gene lookup returns CDR1 MNHEY and CDR2 SVGAGI. Trimming removed 6 bases at V and 2 bases at J, with 22 bases between.

This clonotype showed up many times. The rearrangement joins TRBV7-6 to TRBJ2-5, with 12 bases lining up with TRBD2. This CDR3 is built from 19 residues. Germline V gene lookup returns CDR1 SGHVS and CDR2 FNYEAQ. Trimming cost V 5 bases and J 2 bases; bases outside gene matches: 15. The CDR3 reads CASSPGLTSGSRRQETQYF. The CDR3 DNA reads TGTGCCAGCAGCCCGGGACTGACTAGCGGGAGCAGGAGACAAGAGACCCAGTACTTC.

This clonotype was found a few times. This chain connects TRBV6-1 to TRBJ1-4; 7 bases map to TRBD1. The CDR3 sequence is 14 residues long. Losses at the gene ends were 5 bases for V and 8 bases for J; bases not matched to a gene: 8. Germline CDR1 and CDR2: MNHNS and SASEGT. CDR3 residues: CASSFTGASEKLFF. In DNA form, the CDR3 reads TGTGCCAGCAGTTTTACAGGGGCTTCGGAAAAACTGTTTTTT.

The chain combines TRBV7-2 with TRBJ2-1; D possibly uses TRBD1 or TRBD2 (7 bases each). With 1 base removed from V and 8 bases from J, the gap between germline ends came to 15 bases. The CDR3 is made up of 15 amino acids. Looked up from germline, CDR1 is SGHTA and CDR2 is FQGNSA. Here the CDR3 reads CASSLVQGGGYEQFF. The CDR3 region has the DNA TGTGCCAGCAGCTTAGTCCAGGGGGGGGGCTATGAGCAGTTCTTC.

The chain uses TRBV7-8 and TRBJ2-7; D remains unclear. CDR3 length: 16 residues. In germline, CDR1 is SGHVS, CDR2 FQNEAQ. Trimming left V 5 bases short and J 0 bases short, with 17 bases between. CDR3 nucleotides: TGTGCCAGCAGCCCCCATGGAGCGATCGGCTCCTACGAGCAGTACTTC. It specifies CASSPHGAIGSYEQYF.

The J gene is TRBJ2-3, the V gene TRBV7-9; D is unresolved. The germline V and J ends were trimmed by 2 bases and 6 bases, with 9 bases remaining between them. This CDR3 comprises 13 residues. Germline V CDR1 and CDR2: SEHNR, FQNEAQ (reference sequence). CDR3 DNA: TGTGCCAGCAGCTTATCGAGTTACGATACGCAGTATTTT. Protein sequence: CASSLSSYDTQYF.

This clonotype was picked up many times. The chain has TRBV7-2 and TRBJ1-1, with 7 bases fitting TRBD1. V gave up 2 bases and J gave up 4 bases; unmatched junction bases: 7. The CDR3 is 15 residues long. Germline V gene lookup returns CDR1 SGHTA and CDR2 FQGNSA. CDR3 DNA sequence: TGTGCCAGCAGCTTACAAGGGGGCGGGACCACTGAAGCTTTCTTT. Encoded protein: CASSLQGGGTTEAFF.

V usage is TRBV3-1 and J usage is TRBJ2-3; D is unresolved. Trimming cost V 0 bases and J 3 bases, with 7 bases left between them. The CDR3 has 14 residues. In germline, CDR1 is LGHDT, CDR2 YNNKEL (reference sequence). This CDR3 reads CASSQDRQTDTQYF. The CDR3 DNA follows: TGTGCCAGCAGCCAAGATCGTCAGACAGATACGCAGTATTTT.

V usage is TRBV24-1 and J usage is TRBJ1-2; the D is unclear. Germline V gives CDR1 KGHDR, CDR2 SFDVKD. V was cut by 4 bases and J by 7 bases, with 15 bases left in between. CDR3 length equals 14 residues. CDR3 amino acids: CATSDRSGVVGYTF. The DNA of the CDR3 is TGTGCCACCAGTGACCGGTCCGGGGTAGTTGGCTACACCTTC.

This clonotype occurred a few times. The V and J genes are TRBV12-5 and TRBJ2-5; TRBD1 agrees at 8 bases. Unmatched junction bases numbered 4, after V lost 0 bases and J lost 1 base. The germline V gene encodes CDR1 LGHNT and CDR2 FRNRAP. CDR3 size: 16 residues. This CDR3 is CASGLVGDRPQETQYF. For the CDR3, the DNA is TGTGCTAGTGGTTTGGTAGGGGACAGGCCCCAAGAGACCCAGTACTTC. The full variable domain, rest sourced from reference TRBV12-5 and TRBJ2-5, is DARVTQTPRHKVTEMGQEVTMRCQPILGHNTVFWYRQTMMQGLELLAYFRNRAPLDDSGMPKDRFSAEMPDATLATLKIQPSEPRDSAVYFCASGLVGDRPQETQYFGPGTRLLVL.

V and J are TRBV19 and TRBJ1-2, with 7 bases fitting TRBD1. Trimming removed 7 bases from V and 8 bases from J; junction bases left unmatched: 10. Germline V gene data show CDR1 as LNHDA and CDR2 as SQIVND (reference sequence). The CDR3 is made up of 13 amino acids. Here the CDR3 DNA reads TGTGCCAGTAAGGACCCAGACAGGGCAGGCTACACCTTC. Protein: CASKDPDRAGYTF.

This clonotype has just a few counts. This chain connects TRBV4-1 to TRBJ2-7, with TRBD2 matching over 7 bases. The V segment lost 1 base and the J segment 0 bases; nucleotides outside the gene matches: 3. The CDR3 totals 15 residues. The germline V gene has CDR1 MGHRA and CDR2 YSYEKL. This chain's CDR3 is CASSQGGTNSYEQYF. The CDR3, as DNA: TGCGCCAGCAGCCAAGGGGGGACTAACTCCTACGAGCAGTACTTC.